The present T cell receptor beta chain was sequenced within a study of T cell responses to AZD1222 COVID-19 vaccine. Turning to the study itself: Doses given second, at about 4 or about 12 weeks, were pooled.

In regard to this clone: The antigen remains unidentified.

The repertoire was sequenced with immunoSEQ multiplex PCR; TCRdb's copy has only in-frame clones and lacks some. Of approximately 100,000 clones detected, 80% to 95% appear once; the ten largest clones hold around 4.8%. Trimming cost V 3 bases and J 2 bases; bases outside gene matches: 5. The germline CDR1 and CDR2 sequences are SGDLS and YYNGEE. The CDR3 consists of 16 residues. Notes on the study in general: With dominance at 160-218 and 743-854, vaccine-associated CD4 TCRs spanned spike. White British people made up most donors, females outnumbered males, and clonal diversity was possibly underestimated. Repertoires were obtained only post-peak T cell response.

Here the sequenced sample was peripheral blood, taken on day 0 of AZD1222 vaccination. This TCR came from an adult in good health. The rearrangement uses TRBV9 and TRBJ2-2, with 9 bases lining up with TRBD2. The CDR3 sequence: CASSDSGTSNTGELFF. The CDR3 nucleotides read TGTGCCAGCAGCGACTCCGGGACTAGCAACACCGGGGAGCTGTTTTTT.